The next 28 T cell receptor beta chains were all read from a single sample in a study of T cells in Graves' hyperthyroidism and ophthalmopathy. RNA transcripts yielded amplified TCR beta CDR3 regions. Initially, a first-round RT-PCR of the TCR CDR3 employed the HTBI primer set. One entry per CDR3 protein, called by TCRdb with MiXCR from the multiplex PCR reads. The sample lists under 600,000 distinct CDR3 sequences, 15% to 20% seen once, with about 3.5% in the top ten. The sample consisted of blood. These TCRs come from a woman in her thirties or forties with Graves' ophthalmopathy.

The chain recombines TRBV7-3 with TRBJ2-5; D is uncertain. CDR3 length: 13 amino acids. Germline-derived CDR1 and CDR2 are SGHTA and FQGTGA. V shed 5 bases and J shed 4 bases, with 11 bases lying between them. The CDR3 spells CASSQVDGETQYF. DNA of the CDR3: TGTGCCAGCAGCCAAGTGGACGGAGAGACCCAGTACTTC.

The chain carries TRBV5-1 and TRBJ2-3; TRBD2 aligns across 16 bases. The CDR3 spans 18 residues. The ends lost 4 bases at V and 5 bases at J; junction bases unmatched: 10. Looked up from germline, CDR1 is SGHRS and CDR2 is YFSETQ. CDR3 nucleotide sequence: TGCGCCAGCAGCGACCTGGGACTAGCGGGAGGGCTTGGAGATACGCAGTATTTT. Encoded protein: CASSDLGLAGGLGDTQYF.

In its sample, this clonotype was seen a few times. The chain joins TRBV7-2 to TRBJ2-5, with a weak D call TRBD2 (5 bases). The CDR3 is 14 amino acids. The V and J ends lost 5 bases and 7 bases respectively, with 17 bases between them. CDR1 and CDR2 (germline): SGHTA, FQGNSA. The CDR3 DNA follows: TGTGCCAGCAGCGGGTCAATTCCCAGCGGGACCCAGTACTTC. Its protein product is CASSGSIPSGTQYF.

Only a few counts were recorded for this clonotype. The chain recombines TRBV5-1 with TRBJ2-3; TRBD2 might be the D (7 bases). Per the germline V gene, CDR1 is SGHRS and CDR2 is YFSETQ. CDR3 length equals 18 residues. V gave up 0 bases and J gave up 3 bases, with 20 bases separating them. The CDR3 loop reads CASSLGGGAKVRTDTQYF. The CDR3 DNA reads TGCGCCAGCAGCTTGGGGGGGGGCGCGAAGGTTAGGACAGATACGCAGTATTTT.

This rearrangement joins TRBV7-2 to TRBJ1-2, with D hard to call. This CDR3 has 13 amino acids. CDR1 and CDR2 from the germline V gene are SGHTA and FQGNSA. Deletions cut 2 bases from V and 6 bases from J, with 10 bases between. In nucleotides, the CDR3 is TGTGCCAGCAGCTTACTTGGACTCGATGGCTACACCTTC. Translating it yields CASSLLGLDGYTF.

This clonotype was observed at least ten times. The chain employs TRBV18 and TRBJ2-3; D is undetermined. Trimming left V 1 base short and J 5 bases short, with 7 bases between. The germline V gene encodes CDR1 KGHSH and CDR2 LQKENI. The CDR3 has 13 amino acids. DNA for the CDR3: TGTGCCAGCTCACCACTAATCGAAGATACGCAGTATTTT. It codes for CASSPLIEDTQYF.

This clonotype was observed a handful of times. The V gene is TRBV3-1, the J gene TRBJ2-4, with D possibly being TRBD2 (6 bases). Trimming took 0 bases from V and 0 from J, leaving 9 bases between them. Germline V gives CDR1 LGHDT, CDR2 YNNKEL (reference sequence). This CDR3 contains 16 residues. The CDR3 nucleotides are TGTGCCAGCAGCCAAGACATCGGGGGAGCCAAAAACATTCAGTACTTC. This sequence encodes CASSQDIGGAKNIQYF.

This clonotype was counted ten times or more. The gene calls are TRBV6-5 and TRBJ2-2, with 8 bases lining up with TRBD1. V was pared by 4 bases and J by 4 bases, with 5 bases of the junction left unmatched. Germline assignment: CDR1 MNHEY and CDR2 SVGAGI. The CDR3 covers 15 residues. The CDR3 coding sequence is TGTGCCAGCAGTTCACTGACAGGGGTCACCGGGGAGCTGTTTTTT. Its protein is CASSSLTGVTGELFF.

The V call is TRBV11-2, the J call TRBJ2-7, with D unclear. V was cut by 0 bases and J by 12 bases, with 15 bases left in between. Germline-derived CDR1 and CDR2 are SGHAT and FQNNGV. The CDR3 loop spans 13 amino acids. CDR3 sequence reads: CASSLEVTSPPYF. The DNA for the CDR3 is TGTGCCAGCAGCTTAGAAGTAACTTCCCCGCCGTACTTC.

The CDR3 loop reads CASSHSGDGEAFF. The CDR3 DNA reads as TGTGCCAGCAGTCACAGCGGCGATGGTGAAGCTTTCTTT. V and J are TRBV11-2 and TRBJ1-1; no reliable D call. The germline V gene encodes CDR1 SGHAT and CDR2 FQNNGV. The CDR3 is 13 amino acids. The V end lost 6 bases, the J end lost 7 bases, and 15 bases lay between the germline ends.

V and J are TRBV7-9 and TRBJ2-4, with D possibly TRBD2 on 5 matching bases. The CDR3 length is 13 residues. Between the trimmed V and J ends, which lost 0 bases and 8 bases, there was a span of 8 bases. Germline CDR1 reads SEHNR; CDR2 reads FQNEAQ (reference sequence). The CDR3 bases are TGTGCCAGCAGCTTAGCCCTGGAGGACATTCAGTACTTC. Its protein product is CASSLALEDIQYF.

Note on this clonotype: At one of its ends the junction is not consistent with the germline gene, which may arise from a read error. V usage is TRBV5-1 and J usage is TRBJ2-7; TRBD1 matches at 11 bases. The CDR3 is 15 amino acids. CDR1 is SGHRS and CDR2 is YFSETQ in the germline V gene. The CDR3 nucleotides read TGTGCCAGCAGCCCGGGACAGGGGGACGCCTACGAGCAGTACTTC. As protein: CASSPGQGDAYEQYF.

Notes on this clonotype: This may arise from a read error, as a much more abundant clone is one base away. This chain links TRBV6-2 or TRBV6-3 with TRBJ2-1; 9 bases fit TRBD1. From germline, CDR1 is MNHEY and CDR2 SVGEGT. The CDR3 is 13 residues long. The CDR3: CASRGGQGNQQFF. The CDR3 DNA follows: TGTGCCAGCAGGGGGGGACAGGGCAATCAGCAGTTCTTC.

This clonotype was counted only a few times. This chain uses TRBV12-3 or TRBV12-4 with TRBJ2-1; D is unresolved. This CDR3 has 15 amino acids. Deletions cut 1 base from V and 2 bases from J, with 9 bases between. CDR3 in amino acids: CASSLVHGAYNEQFF. In DNA, the CDR3 is TGTGCCAGCAGTTTAGTACATGGGGCCTACAATGAGCAGTTCTTC.

This clonotype appeared many times. The gene calls are TRBV28 and TRBJ2-3; TRBD2 aligns across 12 bases. From germline, CDR1 is MDHEN and CDR2 SYDVKM. The length of the CDR3 is 16 residues. J gave up 8 bases and V 2 bases, and 8 bases lay outside the gene matches. CDR3: CASSLGLAGGPSTQYF. CDR3 DNA sequence: TGTGCCAGCAGTTTAGGGCTAGCGGGAGGGCCAAGTACGCAGTATTTT.

J is TRBJ2-7 and V is TRBV20-1; TRBD1 or TRBD2 may be the D gene (5 bases each). Between the trimmed V and J ends, which lost 6 bases and 1 base, there was a span of 10 bases. The CDR3 extends over 12 amino acids. Germline values: CDR1 DFQATT, CDR2 SNEGSKA (reference sequence). The CDR3, as DNA: TGCAGTGCCCCGGGACCTTCCTACGAGCAGTACTTC. It is translated as CSAPGPSYEQYF.

This chain joins TRBV18 and TRBJ1-3; the match to TRBD1 covers 7 bases. Germline trimming cut 3 bases from V and 0 bases from J; bases unmatched to any gene: 8. CDR1 KGHSH and CDR2 LQKENI come from the germline V gene. The CDR3 is 17 residues long. CDR3 residues: CASSPAGGSISGNTIYF. The CDR3 DNA sequence: TGTGCCAGCTCACCGGCAGGGGGATCGATCTCTGGAAACACCATATATTTT. Variable domain in full (rest from reference TRBV18 and TRBJ1-3): NAGVMQNPRHLVRRRGQEARLRCSPMKGHSHVYWYRQLPEEGLKFMVYLQKENIIDESGMPKERFSAEFPKEGPSILRIQQVVRGDSAAYFCASSPAGGSISGNTIYFGEGSWLTVV.

The sample holds many counts of this clonotype. The chain's CDR3 is CASSYWSGDTQYF. DNA of the CDR3: TGTGCCAGCAGTTACTGGAGTGGGGATACGCAGTATTTT. The J gene is TRBJ2-3, the V gene TRBV6-6; D uncertain. This CDR3 is 13 amino acids long. Germline assignment: CDR1 MNHNY and CDR2 SVGAGI (reference sequence). V lost 1 base, J lost 6 bases, and 8 bases lay in between.

The chain employs TRBV19 and TRBJ2-7; D might be TRBD2 (6 bases). The germline gives CDR1 LNHDA, CDR2 SQIVND (reference sequence). Trimming removed 7 bases at V and 5 bases at J, with 18 bases between. The CDR3 covers 14 residues. The CDR3 DNA sequence: TGTGCCAGTAAGGAGGGACCGGGTGAAGACGAGCAGTACTTC. Its protein product is CASKEGPGEDEQYF.

This clonotype was seen only a few times. The J gene is TRBJ1-5, the V gene TRBV2; D might be TRBD1 (6 bases). CDR1 and CDR2 from the germline V gene are SNHLY and FYNNEI. The CDR3 loop spans 13 amino acids. The V end lost 3 bases, the J end lost 5 bases, and 8 bases lay between the germline ends. The chain's CDR3 is CASSDEGDQPQHF. The CDR3 DNA follows: TGTGCCAGCAGTGATGAGGGGGATCAGCCCCAGCATTTT. Together with reference TRBV2 and TRBJ1-5, the CDR3 gives the full variable domain: EPEVTQTPSHQVTQMGQEVILRCVPISNHLYFYWYRQILGQKVEFLVSFYNNEISEKSEIFDDQFSVERPDGSNFTLKIRSTKLEDSAMYFCASSDEGDQPQHFGDGTRLSIL.

This clonotype was picked up many times. The rearrangement joins TRBV28 to TRBJ2-2, with D perhaps TRBD2 (5 bases). V lost 1 base, J lost 1 base, and 16 bases lay in between. This CDR3 comprises 18 residues. Germline V gene lookup returns CDR1 MDHEN and CDR2 SYDVKM. The DNA for the CDR3 is TGTGCCAGCAGTTTATATGGGCTAGCTCAAAGGAACACCGGGGAGCTGTTTTTT. Translated, it gives CASSLYGLAQRNTGELFF.

This clonotype has ten or more counts. The chain links TRBV12-3 or TRBV12-4 to TRBJ1-1; no clear D. Trimming removed 2 bases from V and 9 bases from J, with 16 bases in between. The CDR3 runs to 14 residues. The CDR3 spells CASSLSGTNVKAFF. In nucleotides, the CDR3 is TGTGCCAGCAGTTTATCGGGTACAAATGTCAAAGCTTTCTTT.

This sequence joins TRBV5-1 and TRBJ2-2; a possible D gene is TRBD1 (7 bases). Trimming removed 3 bases at V and 2 bases at J, with 17 bases between. There are 17 residues in the CDR3. CDR1 is SGHRS and CDR2 is YFSETQ in the germline V gene. The CDR3 loop reads CASSWRGLTQNTGELFF. In DNA form, the CDR3 reads TGCGCCAGCAGCTGGAGGGGGCTGACGCAAAACACCGGGGAGCTGTTTTTT.

This clonotype appeared many times. The chain links TRBV5-1 to TRBJ1-2; 7 positions agree with TRBD1. CDR3 length: 16 amino acids. The V gene end was trimmed by 4 bases and the J gene end by 5 bases; junction bases not matched to a gene: 14. Germline loops: CDR1 SGHRS, CDR2 YFSETQ. The DNA for the CDR3 is TGCGCCAGCAGCCCTGACCCGGGACAGATTATGTATGGCTACACCTTC. This translates into CASSPDPGQIMYGYTF. Drawing the rest from reference TRBV5-1 and TRBJ1-2, the complete variable domain is KAGVTQTPRYLIKTRGQQVTLSCSPISGHRSVSWYQQTPGQGLQFLFEYFSETQRNKGNFPGRFSGRQFSNSRSEMNVSTLELGDSALYLCASSPDPGQIMYGYTFGSGTRLTVV.

The sample holds many counts of this clonotype. The chain uses TRBV11-2 and TRBJ2-3, with D possibly matching TRBD2 (5 bases). The CDR3 spans 13 residues. The V gene's germline CDR1 is SGHAT and CDR2 FQNNGV. Trimming stripped 6 bases from V and 2 bases from J, with 9 bases between. For the CDR3, the DNA is TGTGCCAGCAGAGGTCGGGACACAGATACGCAGTATTTT. This encodes CASRGRDTDTQYF.

This clonotype showed up many times. CDR3 loop: CASSSPGYEQYF. The CDR3 DNA follows: TGTGCCAGCAGTTCCCCGGGTTACGAGCAGTACTTC. V gene TRBV28 combines with J gene TRBJ2-7, with D unclear. The V end lost 4 bases, the J end lost 4 bases, and 8 bases lay between the germline ends. Germline CDR1 MDHEN, CDR2 SYDVKM. This CDR3 is 12 amino acids long.

This clonotype has at least ten counts. The chain links TRBV30 to TRBJ2-5, with 8 bases matching TRBD2. CDR3 length: 16 residues. J was trimmed by 0 bases and V by 2 bases; bases with no gene match: 8. The germline gives CDR1 GTSNPN, CDR2 SVGIG (reference sequence). This chain's CDR3 is CAWSSRTSKYQETQYF. DNA of the CDR3: TGTGCCTGGAGTTCCCGGACTAGCAAGTACCAAGAGACCCAGTACTTC.

The chain is built from TRBV7-9 and TRBJ1-1; TRBD1 is a possible D gene (5 bases). V was clipped by 5 bases and J by 7 bases, with 14 bases between them. The CDR3 is 13 amino acids. Germline loops: CDR1 SEHNR, CDR2 FQNEAQ (reference sequence). The DNA for the CDR3 is TGTGCCAGCAGCCCCGGACAAACCTATGAAGCTTTCTTT. Encoded protein: CASSPGQTYEAFF.